One and the same sample provided the 14 T cell receptor beta chains below, sequenced in a study of blood T cell repertoires in COVID-19. Libraries were prepared by immunoSEQ multiplex PCR; TCRdb keeps only in-frame clonotypes and omits some of them. The sample carries 200,000 to 250,000 clones, about 80% recorded once. Sequencing used peripheral blood. The receptors were gathered from a woman in her 30s who had recovered from COVID-19.

This chain uses TRBV7-9 with TRBJ2-1, with a tentative D call TRBD2 (6 bases). With 6 bases removed from V and 6 bases from J, the gap between germline ends came to 24 bases. The CDR3 has 17 residues. Germline CDR1 SEHNR, CDR2 FQNEAQ (reference sequence). The CDR3 DNA reads as TGTGCCAGCAGTCGTCAGCTTATCGCCGGGACTTTCAATGAGCAGTTCTTC. This gives the protein CASSRQLIAGTFNEQFF.

The rearrangement links TRBV18 to TRBJ1-2; tentative D call: TRBD1 (6 bases). Germline CDR1 and CDR2: KGHSH and LQKENI. This CDR3 spans 14 amino acids. Trimming cost V 3 bases and J 6 bases, with 14 bases left between them. In DNA form, the CDR3 reads TGTGCCAGCTCACCCGAGGGGGGGGAGCATGGCTACACCTTC. It specifies CASSPEGGEHGYTF.

The chain carries TRBV10-3 and TRBJ1-2; D may be TRBD1 (5 bases). V lost 2 bases and J lost 1, with 8 bases in between. The germline CDR1 and CDR2 sequences are ENHRY and SYGVKD. The CDR3 has 14 residues. The CDR3 nucleotides read TGTGCCATCAGTGAGGGGGCACGTAACTATGGCTACACCTTC. Translated, it gives CAISEGARNYGYTF.

The chain combines TRBV5-1 with TRBJ2-5; D perhaps matches TRBD2 (6 bases). Per the germline V gene, CDR1 is SGHRS and CDR2 is YFSETQ. The CDR3 has 16 amino acids. The V and J ends lost 2 bases and 1 base respectively, with 15 bases between them. CDR3 coding DNA: TGCGCCAGCAGCTTCCGGGAGTGGGGAGGCCAAGAGACCCAGTACTTC. It yields the protein CASSFREWGGQETQYF.

This chain links TRBV7-9 with TRBJ2-7, with 15 bases fitting TRBD2. The V segment lost 4 bases and the J segment 12 bases; nucleotides outside the gene matches: 4. Germline V gene sequence: CDR1 SEHNR, CDR2 FQNEAQ (reference sequence). This CDR3 contains 13 residues. The CDR3 reads CASSSGTSGRLYF. CDR3 nucleotide sequence: TGTGCCAGCAGCTCCGGGACTAGCGGGAGGCTGTACTTC.

The chain employs TRBV5-4 and TRBJ2-7; no clear D gene. The CDR3 has 12 amino acids. Germline V lookup: CDR1 SGHNT, CDR2 YYREEE (reference sequence). Trimming removed 1 base from V and 5 bases from J, with 7 bases in between. This chain's CDR3 is CASSLSLNEQYF. CDR3 DNA: TGTGCCAGCAGCTTGAGTCTAAACGAGCAGTACTTC.

The CDR3 loop is CSASPAGGSYEQYF. CDR3 DNA sequence: TGCAGTGCTAGTCCAGCGGGAGGCTCCTACGAGCAGTACTTC. The chain uses TRBV20-1 and TRBJ2-7, with 9 bases fitting TRBD2. Unmatched junction bases numbered 3, after V lost 3 bases and J lost 0 bases. Germline V gives CDR1 DFQATT, CDR2 SNEGSKA (reference sequence). The length of the CDR3 is 14 residues.

This clone appeared a single time. This chain joins TRBV28 and TRBJ2-2; D may be TRBD1 (6 bases). Per the germline V gene, CDR1 is MDHEN and CDR2 is SYDVKM. This CDR3 spans 15 amino acids. Deletions cut 8 bases from V and 3 bases from J, with 16 bases between. The chain's CDR3 is CASARQDRDTGELFF. The CDR3 DNA follows: TGTGCCAGCGCCCGACAGGATAGGGACACCGGGGAGCTGTTTTTT.

In its sample, this clone was seen once. The chain employs TRBV12-2 and TRBJ1-1; the table gives TRBD1 as D, unverified against the DNA. TRBV12-2 is listed as a pseudogene. The CDR3 has 16 residues. CDR3 in amino acids: CASRPRTGPMNTEAFF. The CDR3 DNA reads as TGTGCAAGTCGCCCTCGGACAGGACCTATGAACACTGAAGCTTTCTTT.

The rearrangement uses TRBV9 and TRBJ1-4; D not certain. Germline V lookup: CDR1 SGDLS, CDR2 YYNGEE. This CDR3 contains 14 residues. The V end lost 0 bases, the J end lost 8 bases, and 11 bases lay between the germline ends. The CDR3 is CASSVEGGWEKLFF. CDR3 in DNA: TGTGCCAGCAGCGTAGAGGGAGGGTGGGAAAAACTGTTTTTT. Combining the CDR3 with reference TRBV9 and TRBJ1-4 gives the whole variable domain DSGVTQTPKHLITATGQRVTLRCSPRSGDLSVYWYQQSLDQGLQFLIQYYNGEERAKGNILERFSAQQFPDLHSELNLSSLELGDSALYFCASSVEGGWEKLFFGSGTQLSVL.

V usage is TRBV6-6 and J usage is TRBJ2-2; 10 nucleotides agree with TRBD2. The germline CDR1 and CDR2 sequences are MNHNY and SVGAGI (reference sequence). There are 16 residues in the CDR3. V dropped 6 bases and J dropped 1; count of bases not matched to a gene: 5. Here the CDR3 DNA reads TGTGCCAGCAGCGTGACTAGCGGGTGGAACACCGGGGAGCTGTTTTTT. It codes for CASSVTSGWNTGELFF.

Notes on this clone: The sample has other DNA sequences that encode this CDR3 too. The J gene is TRBJ1-1, the V gene TRBV7-9; D not certain. The CDR3 consists of 16 residues. The ends were cut back, 1 base at V and 3 bases at J, with 15 bases in the middle. Germline CDR1 is SEHNR and CDR2 is FQNEAQ (reference sequence). CDR3 loop: CASSLVKDREDTEAFF. CDR3 DNA: TGTGCCAGCAGCTTAGTTAAGGACCGGGAGGACACTGAAGCTTTCTTT.

This sequence joins TRBV2 and TRBJ1-1; D might be TRBD1 (5 bases). The germline V gene has CDR1 SNHLY and CDR2 FYNNEI. The CDR3 contains 13 residues. V shed 8 bases and J shed 9 bases, with 19 bases lying between them. The CDR3 region has the DNA TGTGCCAGCCAACAGGCGGCAGTTGTCAAAGCTTTCTTT. Its protein is CASQQAAVVKAFF.

The chain is built from TRBV7-2 and TRBJ2-1; 12 nucleotides line up with TRBD1. The CDR3 length is 16 residues. V lost 4 bases to trimming and J lost 9 bases; unmatched junction nucleotides: 10. CDR1 and CDR2 from the germline V gene are SGHTA and FQGNSA. CDR3 protein: CASSWVPGQGASEQFF. DNA of the CDR3: TGTGCCAGCAGCTGGGTTCCGGGACAGGGGGCGAGTGAGCAGTTCTTC.